These 30 T cell receptor beta chains originate from one sample sequenced in a study of blood T cell repertoires in COVID-19. Method: immunoSEQ multiplex PCR; TCRdb's copy keeps in-frame clones and lacks some. The sample includes approximately 100,000 clones, 84% of them seen just once. The sample taken for sequencing was peripheral blood. Receptors were obtained from a woman of 80 years or more with active or convalescent COVID-19.

In this sample, this clone turned up a few times. The rearrangement uses TRBV7-8 and TRBJ1-5, with 8 bases matching TRBD1. This CDR3 is built from 16 residues. Germline V gives CDR1 SGHVS, CDR2 FQNEAQ. The J segment lost 0 bases and the V segment lost 5 bases, leaving 6 bases of the junction unmatched. The CDR3 region is CASSPTTGASNQPQHF. The DNA of the CDR3 is TGTGCCAGCAGCCCAACGACAGGGGCTAGCAATCAGCCCCAGCATTTT.

The gene calls are TRBV27 and TRBJ1-6; D not resolved. The CDR3 runs to 14 residues. V lost 5 bases, J lost 10 bases, and 15 bases lay in between. Germline V gene data show CDR1 as MNHEY and CDR2 as SMNVEV (reference sequence). The CDR3, as DNA: TGTGCCAGCAGTGGTCCCGGGGAAGGCTCACCCCTCCACTTT. Protein: CASSGPGEGSPLHF.

This clone was seen a handful of times. This chain uses TRBV5-5 with TRBJ2-7, with TRBD1 matching 8 bases. Losses at the gene ends were 0 bases for V and 7 bases for J; bases not matched to a gene: 12. CDR1 is SGHKS and CDR2 is YYEKEE in the germline V gene (reference sequence). The CDR3 length is 16 residues. CDR3 protein: CASSLGTGTSRGEQYF. The CDR3 bases are TGTGCCAGCAGCTTGGGGACAGGGACCTCACGAGGGGAGCAGTACTTC.

The chain's CDR3 is CASSIAGTGNTEAFF. CDR3 DNA sequence: TGTGCCAGTAGTATAGCCGGGACAGGAAACACTGAAGCTTTCTTT. This sequence joins TRBV19 and TRBJ1-1; 8 bases line up with TRBD1. The CDR3 has 15 amino acids. Germline assignment: CDR1 LNHDA and CDR2 SQIVND (reference sequence). V shed 1 base and J 2 bases; nucleotides not matched to a gene: 3.

This clone was seen a few times. This sequence joins TRBV19 and TRBJ2-7; TRBD1 matches 7 bases. CDR3 size: 15 residues. Germline V CDR1 and CDR2: LNHDA, SQIVND (reference sequence). With 1 base clipped from V and 2 bases from J, the junction kept 5 bases outside the gene matches. This chain's CDR3 is CASSIAGGSAYEQYF. For the CDR3, the DNA is TGTGCCAGTAGTATAGCAGGGGGATCGGCCTACGAGCAGTACTTC.

This clone was seen more than once but under ten times. V usage is TRBV4-2 and J usage is TRBJ2-5; possible D gene TRBD1, 6 bases. Germline V gene sequence: CDR1 LGHNA, CDR2 YNFKEQ. The CDR3 is 18 residues long. Trimming pared 4 bases from V and 5 bases from J, leaving 26 bases between. The CDR3 reads CASSPGGRIGTRAETQYF. The DNA for the CDR3 is TGTGCCAGCAGCCCAGGTGGCCGAATAGGGACAAGGGCTGAGACCCAGTACTTC.

The chain combines TRBV18 with TRBJ1-5; possible D gene TRBD1, 6 bases. Per germline, CDR1 KGHSH and CDR2 LQKENI. The CDR3 extends over 14 amino acids. Trimming took 0 bases from V and 7 from J, leaving 10 bases between them. The CDR3 sequence: CASSPPGQGQPQHF. The CDR3 coding sequence is TGTGCCAGCTCACCACCGGGGCAGGGGCAGCCCCAGCATTTT.

This chain joins TRBV7-8 and TRBJ2-3; 8 bases are a match to TRBD2. Germline V gene lookup returns CDR1 SGHVS and CDR2 FQNEAQ. The CDR3 sequence is 16 residues long. Unmatched junction bases numbered 6, after V lost 1 base and J lost 3 bases. As DNA, the CDR3 is TGTGCCAGCAGCTTAGACAGCGGGAGTAGGACAGATACGCAGTATTTT. Its protein product is CASSLDSGSRTDTQYF.

The rearrangement joins TRBV29-1 to TRBJ1-2, with 7 bases fitting TRBD1. V shed 7 bases and J 4 bases; nucleotides not matched to a gene: 9. The germline CDR1 and CDR2 sequences are SQVTM and ANQGSEA. CDR3 length equals 13 residues. The CDR3 is CSARIRTGYGYTF. CDR3 coding DNA: TGCAGCGCTCGGATACGGACAGGCTATGGCTACACCTTC.

The chain has TRBV5-5 and TRBJ2-5; the D is unclear. From germline, CDR1 is SGHKS and CDR2 YYEKEE (reference sequence). This CDR3 has 13 amino acids. V was pared by 0 bases and J by 2 bases, with 5 bases between. The CDR3 here is CASSLALQETQYF. In DNA, the CDR3 is TGTGCCAGCAGCTTGGCCCTTCAAGAGACCCAGTACTTC.

This chain uses TRBV25-1 with TRBJ1-2; D ambiguous. The CDR3 is 12 residues long. Germline CDR1 MGHDK, CDR2 SYGVNS. The V end was cut by 7 bases, the J end by 3 bases, with 9 bases between. The DNA for the CDR3 is TGTGCCAGCAAAGGAGGCGACTATGGCTACACCTTC. Protein: CASKGGDYGYTF.

This chain connects TRBV6-9 to TRBJ2-7, with a weak D call TRBD2 (5 bases). The CDR3 extends over 12 amino acids. V lost 6 bases and J lost 2, with 8 bases in between. Germline V gene lookup returns CDR1 MNHGY and CDR2 SVAAGI. CDR3 sequence: CASRDFPYEQYF. DNA for the CDR3: TGTGCCAGCAGGGACTTTCCCTACGAGCAGTACTTC.

The chain recombines TRBV7-9 with TRBJ2-7; TRBD1 matches at 8 bases. With 3 bases clipped from V and 1 base from J, the junction kept 2 bases outside the gene matches. The CDR3 runs 14 residues. Germline V CDR1 and CDR2: SEHNR, FQNEAQ (reference sequence). In DNA, the CDR3 is TGTGCCAGCAGCTTTTGGACAGGGTCCTACGAGCAGTACTTC. It is translated as CASSFWTGSYEQYF.

V is TRBV5-5 and J is TRBJ2-7, with a possible D match to TRBD1 (6 bases). This CDR3 region has 14 residues. V gave up 4 bases and J gave up 1 base, with 12 bases separating them. Per the germline V gene, CDR1 is SGHKS and CDR2 is YYEKEE (reference sequence). The CDR3 sequence: CASSLRDISYEQYF. The CDR3 region has the DNA TGTGCCAGCAGCCTCCGGGACATTTCCTACGAGCAGTACTTC.

The chain recombines TRBV5-1 with TRBJ1-1; 8 bases agree with TRBD1. CDR1 is SGHRS, CDR2 YFSETQ, per germline. V lost 3 bases to trimming and J lost 0 bases; unmatched junction nucleotides: 1. CDR3 length: 14 amino acids. This CDR3 is CASSSTGVNTEAFF. CDR3 bases: TGCGCCAGCAGCTCGACAGGGGTGAACACTGAAGCTTTCTTT.

Note on this clone: The junction and the germline gene differ at one end; a read error may be behind it. The J gene is TRBJ2-2, the V gene TRBV7-7, with 9 bases that match TRBD1. CDR1 is SSHAT, CDR2 FNYEAQ, per germline (reference sequence). The CDR3 runs 18 residues. The chain's CDR3 is CASSAGTGRLGNTGELFF. DNA of the CDR3: TGTGCTAGCAGCGCCGGGACAGGGCGGTTGGGGAACACCGGGGAGCTGTTTTTT.

This chain joins TRBV1 and TRBJ2-7; the table's D call of TRBD2 was not tested on the DNA. TRBV1 is labeled a pseudogene. The CDR3 sequence is 16 residues long. The CDR3 loop is CTSSQASSGSSYEQYF. The CDR3 DNA reads TGCACCAGCAGCCAAGCGTCTAGCGGGAGCTCCTACGAGCAGTACTTC.

The gene calls are TRBV11-2 and TRBJ2-7; 11 nucleotides match TRBD2. V trimming: 5 bases; J trimming: 1 base; junction bases outside the gene matches: 10. CDR1 and CDR2 from the germline V gene are SGHAT and FQNNGV. The CDR3 consists of 17 residues. CDR3 bases: TGTGCCAGCAGCCCAGGAGTGAGACTAGCGGGGTCCTACGAGCAGTACTTC. Its protein is CASSPGVRLAGSYEQYF.

This chain joins TRBV4-1 and TRBJ2-6; D possibly corresponds to TRBD1 (6 bases). The length of the CDR3 is 17 residues. The germline CDR1 and CDR2 sequences are MGHRA and YSYEKL. Between the trimmed V and J ends, which lost 4 bases and 0 bases, there was a span of 13 bases. The chain's CDR3 is CASSPTGNPSGANVLTF. CDR3 DNA sequence: TGCGCCAGCAGCCCTACAGGGAACCCCTCTGGGGCCAACGTCCTGACTTTC.

The genes are TRBV18 and TRBJ2-7; TRBD1 might be the D (6 bases). The germline V gene encodes CDR1 KGHSH and CDR2 LQKENI. V was clipped by 6 bases and J by 6 bases, with 18 bases between them. The CDR3 covers 14 residues. The CDR3 protein is CASSVSSRGGEQYF. The CDR3, as DNA: TGTGCCAGCTCTGTCTCTAGCCGAGGGGGCGAGCAGTACTTC.

This clone has just one count. J is TRBJ2-7 and V is TRBV28; 7 bases line up with TRBD1. Trimming cost V 5 bases and J 6 bases; bases outside gene matches: 13. The CDR3 contains 15 residues. CDR1 is MDHEN and CDR2 is SYDVKM in the germline V gene. CDR3: CASSPHTGAGAEQYF. The CDR3 nucleotides are TGTGCCAGCAGTCCCCATACAGGGGCCGGGGCCGAGCAGTACTTC.

The chain joins TRBV5-1 to TRBJ2-3; 8 nucleotides agree with TRBD2. The CDR3 has 15 residues. The V and J ends lost 2 bases and 6 bases, in that order; junction bases with no gene match: 8. The germline V gene encodes CDR1 SGHRS and CDR2 YFSETQ. CDR3 in amino acids: CASSLAGAVWDTQYF. Here the CDR3 DNA reads TGCGCCAGCAGCTTAGCGGGAGCGGTTTGGGATACGCAGTATTTT.

V is TRBV29-1 and J is TRBJ2-5; maybe TRBD2 (5 bases). V lost 7 bases to trimming and J lost 4 bases, with 10 bases between them. The CDR3 spans 11 residues. Germline CDR1 reads SQVTM; CDR2 reads ANQGSEA. The CDR3 here is CSAGGLETQYF. The DNA of the CDR3 is TGCAGCGCAGGAGGTTTAGAGACCCAGTACTTC.

The CDR3, as DNA: TGTGCCAGCAGTTTAGAGGCGGGGCACGACACTGAAGCTTTCTTT. Its protein product is CASSLEAGHDTEAFF. J is TRBJ1-1 and V is TRBV28; D may be TRBD1 (5 bases). Trimming cost V 2 bases and J 3 bases, with 13 bases left between them. The CDR3 consists of 15 residues. Per the germline V gene, CDR1 is MDHEN and CDR2 is SYDVKM.

The rearrangement uses TRBV5-1 and TRBJ1-2, with 8 bases matching TRBD1. This CDR3 comprises 13 residues. Losses at the gene ends were 4 bases for V and 8 bases for J; bases not matched to a gene: 7. Per germline, CDR1 SGHRS and CDR2 YFSETQ. CDR3 sequence: CASSAGQGPGYTF. CDR3 bases: TGCGCCAGCAGCGCCGGACAGGGCCCCGGCTACACCTTC.

V gene TRBV7-8 combines with J gene TRBJ2-4; 7 nucleotides align to TRBD1. With 4 bases clipped from V and 4 bases from J, the junction kept 4 bases outside the gene matches. The CDR3 is made up of 14 amino acids. In germline, CDR1 is SGHVS, CDR2 FQNEAQ. The CDR3 nucleotides read TGTGCCAGCAGCTCGACAGGGTTTAAAAACATTCAGTACTTC. It yields the protein CASSSTGFKNIQYF.

This clone has a single count. V gene TRBV7-9 combines with J gene TRBJ2-4; 10 bases line up with TRBD2. Germline CDR1 reads SEHNR; CDR2 reads FQNEAQ (reference sequence). The CDR3 spans 14 residues. After removal of 5 bases from V and 9 bases from J, the junction contained 7 bases not matched to a gene. This CDR3 is CASSQAGGPRIQYF. CDR3 bases: TGTGCCAGCAGCCAAGCGGGAGGGCCGCGCATTCAGTACTTC.

The CDR3 protein is CASSEKSGFSYEQYF. The DNA of the CDR3 is TGTGCCAGCAGTGAAAAGTCAGGCTTCTCCTACGAGCAGTACTTC. The genes are TRBV6-1 and TRBJ2-7, with D uncertain. Germline V gene lookup returns CDR1 MNHNS and CDR2 SASEGT. Trimming cost V 2 bases and J 0 bases, with 11 bases left between them. The CDR3 contains 15 residues.

The chain links TRBV5-4 to TRBJ2-2, with 10 bases matching TRBD2. The CDR3 loop spans 16 amino acids. The germline V gene encodes CDR1 SGHNT and CDR2 YYREEE (reference sequence). V gave up 0 bases and J gave up 5 bases; unmatched junction bases: 4. This CDR3 is CASSLASGRRTGELFF. The CDR3 DNA sequence: TGTGCCAGCAGCTTGGCTAGCGGGAGAAGAACCGGGGAGCTGTTTTTT.

The CDR3 loop reads CASSSRQGASYNEQFF. In DNA form, the CDR3 reads TGTGCCAGCAGCTCTAGACAGGGGGCTTCCTACAATGAGCAGTTCTTC. The V gene is TRBV7-3, the J gene TRBJ2-1; 10 positions agree with TRBD1. V was clipped by 4 bases and J by 1 base; unmatched bases: 4. CDR1 SGHTA and CDR2 FQGTGA come from the germline V gene. This CDR3 comprises 16 residues. The whole variable domain, remainder taken from reference TRBV7-3 and TRBJ2-1, is GAGVSQTPSNKVTEKGKYVELRCDPISGHTALYWYRQSLGQGPEFLIYFQGTGAADDSGLPNDRFFAVRPEGSVSTLKIQRTERGDSAVYLCASSSRQGASYNEQFFGPGTRLTVL.